Below, 30 T cell receptor beta chains from the same sample are listed, as sequenced in a study of tumor and adjacent non-tumor tissue in lung cancer. This sample's RNA came from whole unsorted tissue. TCRbeta libraries were built with three rounds of nested PCR, modified from ARM-PCR. TCRdb used MiXCR to reprocess the multiplex PCR reads, holding one entry per CDR3 protein. The sample holds 65,000 to 75,000 distinct CDR3 sequences, 73% seen once. The sequenced sample was lung tumor tissue. The origin of the receptors is a man aged 55 to 69 with non-small cell lung cancer.

For this clonotype: A much larger clone sits a single nucleotide away, making a read error possible. The chain has TRBV5-4 and TRBJ2-1; 11 bases match TRBD2. Germline V gene data show CDR1 as SGHNT and CDR2 as YYREEE (reference sequence). The CDR3 totals 16 residues. The CDR3 nucleotides read TGTGCCAGCAGCAACATAGCGGGAGGGCAGACCAATGATCAGTTCTTC. This sequence encodes CASSNIAGGQTNDQFF. The whole variable domain, remainder taken from reference TRBV5-4 and TRBJ2-1, is ETGVTQSPTHLIKTRGQQVTLRCSSQSGHNTVSWYQQALGQGPQFIFQYYREEENGRGNFPPRFSGLQFPNYSSELNVNALELDDSALYLCASSNIAGGQTNDQFFGPGTRLTVL.

The J gene is TRBJ2-2, the V gene TRBV11-1, with D perhaps matching TRBD2 (5 bases). Deletions cut 8 bases from V and 7 bases from J, with 14 bases between. Germline V gene data show CDR1 as SGHAT and CDR2 as FQDESV (reference sequence). This CDR3 is built from 13 residues. The CDR3 nucleotides read TGTGCCAGCTATACTAGTGGCAGCGGGGAGCTGTTTTTT. Translating it yields CASYTSGSGELFF.

To note about this clonotype: One end of the junction does not line up with germline, which may come from a read error. V gene TRBV20-1 combines with J gene TRBJ2-2; 7 bases map to TRBD2. Germline V lookup: CDR1 DFQATT, CDR2 SNEGSKA (reference sequence). CDR3 length equals 16 residues. This chain's CDR3 is CSATLVGGPETRELVF. The CDR3 DNA follows: TGCAGTGCTACTTTAGTGGGAGGGCCGGAGACCAGGGAGCTGGTTTTT.

The chain combines TRBV6-1 with TRBJ1-5; D possibly corresponds to TRBD1 (5 bases). The CDR3 contains 15 residues. In germline, CDR1 is MNHNS, CDR2 SASEGT. The CDR3 protein is CVNRPTWDSNQPQHF. CDR3 bases: TGTGTCAACCGCCCGACCTGGGACAGCAATCAGCCCCAGCATTTT.

This clonotype was detected once. The junction shows a germline mismatch at one end, possibly a read error. This chain joins TRBV6-6 and TRBJ1-1; D ambiguous. The CDR3 consists of 13 residues. Germline-derived CDR1 and CDR2 are MNHNY and SVGAGI (reference sequence). CDR3 bases: TGTACCAGCAATTATTCTGTGAACACTGAAGCTTTCTTT. This codes for CTSNYSVNTEAFF.

For this clonotype: Mismatch with germline at one junction end may stem from a read error. This chain connects TRBV5-6 to TRBJ2-1; 8 nucleotides match TRBD2. The CDR3 is 22 residues long. Germline CDR1 reads SGHDT; CDR2 reads YYEEEE. The CDR3 sequence: CASSPPRASRLAGPPQYNEQFF. CDR3 nucleotide sequence: TGTGCTAGCAGCCCGCCCCGGGCATCGAGGCTAGCGGGCCCGCCCCAATACAATGAGCAGTTCTTC.

This clonotype has just a few counts. This sequence may be a read error, since a much larger clone differs from it by one base. The conserved phenylalanine or tryptophan is not found at the CDR3 terminus, so this likely reflects a read error. The rearrangement uses TRBV20-1 and TRBJ1-2; D not resolved. The CDR3 has 11 amino acids. V lost 4 bases and J lost 3, with 6 bases in between. From germline, CDR1 is DFQATT and CDR2 SNEGSKA (reference sequence). The CDR3 DNA is TGCAGTGCTACCGGGGACTATGGCTACACCCTC. It encodes CSATGDYGYTL.

This clonotype was seen many times. The J gene is TRBJ1-4, the V gene TRBV2, with unresolved D. CDR1 is SNHLY, CDR2 FYNNEI, per germline. The V end lost 8 bases, the J end lost 6 bases, and 16 bases lay between the germline ends. This CDR3 is built from 14 residues. CDR3 coding DNA: TGTGCCAGCTCGGAGCAGGTAGAGGATGAAAAACTGTTTTTT. This translates into CASSEQVEDEKLFF.

As for this clonotype: A read error is likely, as this CDR3 ends without the conserved phenylalanine or tryptophan. The V gene is TRBV10-1, the J gene TRBJ2-1, with 10 nucleotides matching TRBD2. Germline V lookup: CDR1 WNHNN, CDR2 SYGVQD (reference sequence). The CDR3 is 16 residues long. V dropped 6 bases and J dropped 6; count of bases not matched to a gene: 11. CDR3 in DNA: TGCGCCAGCAGACCCGGGACTAGCGAGAGGGGCAATGAGCAGTTCTTG. The encoded protein is CASRPGTSERGNEQFL.

In its sample, this clonotype was seen many times. V usage is TRBV20-1 and J usage is TRBJ2-2; 7 nucleotides line up with TRBD2. After removal of 0 bases from V and 4 bases from J, the junction contained 8 bases not matched to a gene. Per the germline V gene, CDR1 is DFQATT and CDR2 is SNEGSKA (reference sequence). The CDR3 is 16 amino acids. The CDR3 protein is CSARDPREFATGELFF. CDR3 nucleotide sequence: TGCAGTGCTAGAGATCCGCGGGAGTTCGCCACCGGGGAGCTGTTTTTT.

As regards this clonotype: The CDR3 does not end in the conserved phenylalanine or tryptophan, so this is likely a read error. Because the CDR3's place on the DNA is in doubt, the DNA is left out and the CDR3 is given as listed by TCRdb. The chain couples TRBV10-3 to TRBJ2-2; the tabulated D call, TRBD1, remains unverified against the DNA. Germline V CDR1 and CDR2: ENHRY, SYGVKD. Both ends counted, the CDR3 spans 14 residues. The CDR3 loop reads CAINTGSGSGELLI.

This rearrangement joins TRBV10-2 to TRBJ2-1; 10 bases are shared with TRBD2. The CDR3 consists of 15 residues. Germline CDR1 and CDR2: WSHSY and SAAADI. Trimming removed 4 bases from V and 7 bases from J; junction bases left unmatched: 7. CDR3 residues: CASSVASGRMNEQFF. The CDR3 nucleotides read TGCGCCAGCAGTGTAGCTAGCGGGAGAATGAATGAGCAGTTCTTC.

Comment on this clonotype: Just one base apart from a much larger clone, this may be a read error. It is likely a read error, because the conserved phenylalanine at the end of the CDR3 is missing. The DNA is left out, because the CDR3 cannot be placed on it with certainty; the CDR3 is given as TCRdb lists it. The chain couples TRBV6-5 to TRBJ2-7; the table's D gene call, TRBD2, was not cross checked with the DNA. CDR1 is MNHEY and CDR2 is SVGAGI in the germline V gene. The CDR3 sequence runs 15 residues, both termini included. CDR3 amino acids: CVSSYSRRETEEKYL.

This chain joins TRBV29-1 and TRBJ1-1, with unresolved D. The germline gives CDR1 SQVTM, CDR2 ANQGSEA. Trimming removed 2 bases at V and 5 bases at J, with 18 bases between. The CDR3 runs to 15 residues. CDR3 sequence: CSVESKTGAKTEAFF. CDR3 DNA: TGCAGCGTTGAATCGAAGACGGGAGCGAAGACTGAAGCTTTCTTT.

By proportion, this clonotype is large. The J gene is TRBJ2-6, the V gene TRBV29-1; perhaps TRBD2 as D (5 bases). Between the trimmed V and J ends, which lost 6 bases and 4 bases, there was a span of 16 bases. The CDR3 has 15 residues. The germline CDR1 and CDR2 sequences are SQVTM and ANQGSEA. The CDR3 loop is CSVRVSSSGANVLTF. The CDR3, as DNA: TGCAGCGTGAGGGTTTCTAGTTCGGGGGCCAACGTCCTGACTTTC. Drawing the rest from reference TRBV29-1 and TRBJ2-6, the complete variable domain is SAVISQKPSRDICQRGTSLTIQCQVDSQVTMMFWYRQQPGQSLTLIATANQGSEATYESGFVIDKFPISRPNLTFSTLTVSNMSPEDSSIYLCSVRVSSSGANVLTFGAGSRLTVL.

Of note for this clonotype: The junction does not match germline at one end; this may be a read error. This rearrangement joins TRBV20-1 to TRBJ2-1; the match to TRBD2 covers 8 bases. This CDR3 is built from 14 residues. Germline CDR1 DFQATT, CDR2 SNEGSKA (reference sequence). CDR3 in amino acids: CRARDQRTSHEQFF. The CDR3 bases are TGCAGAGCTAGAGATCAACGGACTAGCCATGAACAGTTCTTC.

As concerns this clonotype: A much more abundant neighbour one base away suggests this may be a read error. The CDR3 end shows no conserved phenylalanine or tryptophan, and so a read error is likely. The chain couples TRBV30 to TRBJ1-2; 8 bases agree with TRBD1. In germline, CDR1 is GTSNPN, CDR2 SVGIG (reference sequence). J was trimmed by 5 bases and V by 8 bases; bases with no gene match: 4. The CDR3 sequence is 11 residues long. CDR3 bases: TGTGCCCAGGGGGCGGGATATGGCTACACCTTA. Amino acid sequence: CAQGAGYGYTL.

The chain carries TRBV5-5 and TRBJ1-2; possible D gene TRBD1, 6 bases. The CDR3 length is 14 residues. The V and J ends lost 7 bases and 7 bases respectively, with 20 bases between them. The germline gives CDR1 SGHKS, CDR2 YYEKEE (reference sequence). The CDR3 coding sequence is TGTGCCAGCGGCACTCAGTCTGGGGGCACTGGCTACACCTTC. This sequence encodes CASGTQSGGTGYTF.

This clonotype occurred once. The chain couples TRBV12-3 or TRBV12-4 to TRBJ2-5; D is undetermined. The CDR3 runs to 13 residues. The V end lost 6 bases, the J end lost 14 bases, and 22 bases lay between the germline ends. CDR3 sequence: CASSLSPQDTHYF. The CDR3 DNA follows: TGTGCCAGCAGCCTGTCTCCTCAAGATACACACTACTTC.

Details on this clonotype: At one end the junction does not follow the germline gene, possibly because of a read error. The chain combines TRBV6-1 with TRBJ1-5; 7 nucleotides match TRBD1. This CDR3 spans 16 amino acids. Germline CDR1 MNHNS, CDR2 SASEGT. This CDR3 is CARSGSGGLANQPQHF. CDR3 DNA sequence: TGTGCCAGGAGTGGATCAGGGGGGTTGGCAAATCAACCCCAGCATTTT.

For this clonotype: The junction differs from germline at one of its ends, possibly a read error. V usage is TRBV6-6 and J usage is TRBJ1-5, with 8 bases lining up with TRBD1. Germline V CDR1 and CDR2: MNHNY, SVGAGI (reference sequence). The CDR3 has 16 residues. In nucleotides, the CDR3 is TGTGCCAGCAGTGGGAGAGACAGGGGTGACAATCAGCCCCTGCATTTT. It encodes CASSGRDRGDNQPLHF.

On this clonotype itself: Germline is not matched at one junction end, which may reflect a read error. CDR3 region: CASSLRHPTDTQYF. The DNA for the CDR3 is TGTGCTAGCAGCTTGCGTCATCCCACAGATACGCAATATTTT. The chain uses TRBV11-3 and TRBJ2-3; D remains unclear. The CDR3 is made up of 14 amino acids. The V gene's germline CDR1 is SGHNT and CDR2 YENEEA.

With regard to this clonotype: With a much larger clone just one base away, this may be a read error. The CDR3 DNA reads as TGTGCCATCAGTGAGTCCACCGGGGGGGAGGTCAATGAGCAGTTCTTC. Residues: CAISESTGGEVNEQFF. J is TRBJ2-1 and V is TRBV10-3; TRBD2 agrees at 8 bases. Germline CDR1 ENHRY, CDR2 SYGVKD. The CDR3 sequence is 16 residues long. J was trimmed by 6 bases and V by 0 bases; bases with no gene match: 7.

As concerns this clonotype: A read error may account for a junction end that differs from germline. The V call is TRBV6-1, the J call TRBJ1-1; a possible D gene is TRBD1 (6 bases). CDR1 is MNHNS, CDR2 SASEGT, per germline. The CDR3 runs 14 residues. CDR3 loop: CVSSPGTWNTEAFF. DNA of the CDR3: TGTGTCAGCAGTCCCGGGACATGGAACACTGAAGCTTTCTTT.

This clonotype was recorded only once. The V gene is TRBV29-1, the J gene TRBJ2-1; 8 bases are shared with TRBD2. Germline lookup yields CDR1 SQVTM and CDR2 ANQGSEA. Germline trimming cut 0 bases from V and 9 bases from J; bases unmatched to any gene: 10. The CDR3 is 15 amino acids. CDR3: CSVEEASGGWTEQFF. CDR3 nucleotides: TGCAGCGTTGAAGAAGCCAGCGGGGGTTGGACTGAGCAGTTCTTC.

The rearrangement links TRBV20-1 to TRBJ2-1; 9 bases map to TRBD2. The germline CDR1 and CDR2 sequences are DFQATT and SNEGSKA (reference sequence). This CDR3 region has 14 residues. The V gene end was trimmed by 7 bases and the J gene end by 9 bases; junction bases not matched to a gene: 13. DNA of the CDR3: TGCAGTGTACTTCATCCTAGCGGGAACGGTGAGCAGTTCTTC. Translating it yields CSVLHPSGNGEQFF.

The V gene is TRBV9, the J gene TRBJ2-2; D unclear. This CDR3 contains 14 residues. V gave up 4 bases and J gave up 1 base, with 8 bases separating them. The germline V gene encodes CDR1 SGDLS and CDR2 YYNGEE. CDR3 DNA: TGTGCCAGCAGCATATACTGGAACACCGGGGAGCTGTTTTTT. Its protein is CASSIYWNTGELFF.

About this clonotype itself: In this CDR3 the conserved last residue, phenylalanine or tryptophan, is missing, so a read error is likely. The chain couples TRBV29-1 to TRBJ1-1; D is undetermined. The germline V gene encodes CDR1 SQVTM and CDR2 ANQGSEA. There are 13 residues in the CDR3. The V gene lost 7 bases and the J gene lost 3 bases, with 15 bases spanning the gap. CDR3 sequence: CSGSVARDTEAFL. The CDR3 DNA sequence: TGCAGCGGGTCAGTGGCGAGGGACACTGAAGCTTTCCTT.

This clonotype has a handful of counts. Since the CDR3 does not end with the conserved phenylalanine or tryptophan, this likely comes from a read error. V is TRBV11-3 and J is TRBJ2-3; TRBD1 or TRBD2 may be the D gene (5 bases each). Germline CDR1 and CDR2: SGHNT and YENEEA. The CDR3 has 16 amino acids. The CDR3, as DNA: TGTGCCAGCAGCTCCGGGCTAGCAGACAGAACAGATGCGCAGTATGTT. It translates to CASSSGLADRTDAQYV.

Note on this clonotype: Given the absence of the conserved phenylalanine or tryptophan at the CDR3 end, a read error is likely. The rearrangement links TRBV12-3 or TRBV12-4 to TRBJ2-1; TRBD2 agrees at 9 bases. The length of the CDR3 is 14 residues. The CDR3 protein is CVSSPGLANDEQFV. The CDR3 region has the DNA TGTGTCAGCAGTCCAGGACTAGCGAATGATGAGCAGTTCGTC.